Below are 32 T cell receptor beta chains sequenced from a single sample in a study of T-cell memory formation after mild COVID-19. Using its own MiXCR run on the 5' RACE reads, TCRdb lists one record per CDR3 protein. This table has 450,000 or so distinct CDR3 sequences, around 20% appearing once. The sequencing sample was made of PBMCs or a T cell subset sorted from them (not recorded which). Receptors originate from an adult woman who had mild COVID-19 (a few samples of this study predate the infection). Cell type and time point are not known.

This clonotype was detected only a few times. The V gene is TRBV29-1, the J gene TRBJ1-2; D unclear. Trimming cost V 0 bases and J 4 bases, with 18 bases left between them. This CDR3 is 16 amino acids long. CDR1 is SQVTM and CDR2 is ANQGSEA in the germline V gene. CDR3 in DNA: TGCAGCGTTGAAGACAGCGGGAGGTCGAAAATCTATGGCTACACCTTC. It codes for CSVEDSGRSKIYGYTF.

The gene calls are TRBV11-2 and TRBJ2-3; 8 nucleotides match TRBD2. J gave up 3 bases and V 3 bases, and 11 bases lay outside the gene matches. The V gene's germline CDR1 is SGHAT and CDR2 FQNNGV. The CDR3 length is 17 residues. CDR3 bases: TGTGCCAGCAGCTTTTCCCCGAGCGGGGGAGTAACAGATACGCAGTATTTT. It specifies CASSFSPSGGVTDTQYF.

The genes are TRBV6-1 and TRBJ1-3; possible D gene TRBD1, 5 bases. The germline V gene has CDR1 MNHNS and CDR2 SASEGT. V was pared by 6 bases and J by 0 bases, with 15 bases between. The CDR3 has 16 amino acids. This CDR3 reads CASSILDITSGNTIYF. The CDR3 DNA reads as TGTGCCAGCAGCATCTTGGACATTACCTCTGGAAACACCATATATTTT.

This clonotype came up many times. The chain joins TRBV20-1 to TRBJ2-5; D tentatively fits TRBD1 or TRBD2 (5 bases each). The CDR3 is 14 residues long. The V gene's germline CDR1 is DFQATT and CDR2 SNEGSKA (reference sequence). The V and J ends lost 6 bases and 3 bases respectively, with 17 bases between them. CDR3 sequence: CSATGEGFKETQYF. In nucleotides, the CDR3 is TGCAGTGCCACCGGTGAGGGGTTTAAAGAGACCCAGTACTTC.

The V and J genes are TRBV25-1 and TRBJ2-2, with 8 bases that match TRBD1. J lost 3 bases, V lost 3 bases, and 3 bases had no gene match. CDR1 is MGHDK, CDR2 SYGVNS, per germline. The length of the CDR3 is 15 residues. The CDR3: CASSDQGAYTGELFF. The CDR3, as DNA: TGTGCCAGCAGTGATCAGGGGGCGTACACCGGGGAGCTGTTTTTT.

This clonotype was picked up a small number of times. The V gene is TRBV7-6, the J gene TRBJ2-5; a possible D gene is TRBD1 (6 bases). Germline assignment: CDR1 SGHVS and CDR2 FNYEAQ. Trimming shortened V by 2 bases and J by 5 bases, and 15 bases separated the two germline ends. The CDR3 has 15 residues. The CDR3 DNA is TGTGCCAGCAGCTTAAGTCCAGGGGTCCTGGAGACCCAGTACTTC. Protein product: CASSLSPGVLETQYF. Full variable domain (remainder filled in from reference TRBV7-6 and TRBJ2-5): GAGVSQSPRYKVTKRGQDVALRCDPISGHVSLYWYRQALGQGPEFLTYFNYEAQQDKSGLPNDRFSAERPEGSISTLTIQRTEQRDSAMYRCASSLSPGVLETQYFGPGTRLLVL.

The J gene is TRBJ1-1, the V gene TRBV9; D unclear. The germline CDR1 and CDR2 sequences are SGDLS and YYNGEE. V was clipped by 3 bases and J by 6 bases, with 9 bases between them. The CDR3 loop spans 12 amino acids. CDR3 coding DNA: TGTGCCAGCAGCGGCCCTCACCCTGAAGCTTTCTTT. Protein: CASSGPHPEAFF.

The V and J genes are TRBV15 and TRBJ2-5; tentatively, D is TRBD1 or TRBD2 (5 bases each). The V gene's germline CDR1 is LNHNV and CDR2 YYDKDF (reference sequence). The CDR3 contains 16 residues. The germline V and J ends were trimmed by 3 bases and 5 bases, with 19 bases remaining between them. The CDR3 spells CATSSERQGWEETQYF. In DNA form, the CDR3 reads TGTGCCACCAGCAGCGAACGTCAGGGATGGGAGGAGACCCAGTACTTC.

V and J are TRBV11-2 and TRBJ2-2; TRBD2 might be the D (5 bases). From germline, CDR1 is SGHAT and CDR2 FQNNGV. V was clipped by 1 base and J by 3 bases, with 9 bases between them. This CDR3 is built from 15 residues. This CDR3 is CASSLVRDYTGELFF. CDR3 coding DNA: TGTGCCAGCAGCTTAGTCCGGGATTACACCGGGGAGCTGTTTTTT.

The rearrangement joins TRBV5-1 to TRBJ2-4; 8 bases fit TRBD1. Germline V lookup: CDR1 SGHRS, CDR2 YFSETQ. The junction had 5 bases not matched to a gene; V was cut back by 2 bases and J by 7 bases. The CDR3 is 14 amino acids. CDR3 region: CASSLAGTGNIQYF. In DNA, the CDR3 is TGCGCCAGCAGCTTAGCCGGGACAGGCAACATTCAGTACTTC.

The rearrangement joins TRBV7-8 to TRBJ1-1; 7 bases line up with TRBD1. The V gene's germline CDR1 is SGHVS and CDR2 FQNEAQ. This CDR3 has 15 amino acids. With 7 bases clipped from V and 2 bases from J, the junction kept 10 bases outside the gene matches. The CDR3 here is CASTQPGQANTEAFF. In DNA, the CDR3 is TGTGCCAGCACCCAACCCGGACAGGCAAACACTGAAGCTTTCTTT.

This clonotype was detected only a few times. V is TRBV9 and J is TRBJ2-4, with 15 bases matching TRBD2. CDR1 and CDR2 from the germline V gene are SGDLS and YYNGEE. V trimming: 0 bases; J trimming: 5 bases; junction bases outside the gene matches: 6. This CDR3 comprises 18 residues. The CDR3 nucleotides are TGTGCCAGCAGCGTAGGGACTAGCGGGGGGGGTCTTGAAAACATTCAGTACTTC. Protein sequence: CASSVGTSGGGLENIQYF.

This clonotype came up a few times. The J gene is TRBJ1-2, the V gene TRBV11-1; D not certain. V was cut by 3 bases and J by 8 bases, with 10 bases left in between. CDR3 length equals 12 residues. Germline V gene data show CDR1 as SGHAT and CDR2 as FQDESV (reference sequence). The CDR3, as DNA: TGTGCCAGCAGCTTTTCCCGGGGAGGCTACACCTTC. Translated, it gives CASSFSRGGYTF.

This clonotype has more than one count but fewer than ten. The chain is built from TRBV9 and TRBJ2-3, with TRBD2 as a possible D gene (6 bases). The CDR3 has 15 residues. Trimming left V 1 base short and J 2 bases short, with 11 bases between. The germline V gene has CDR1 SGDLS and CDR2 YYNGEE. The CDR3 is CASSVSGYNTDTQYF. The CDR3 DNA is TGTGCCAGCAGCGTAAGCGGGTATAACACAGATACGCAGTATTTT.

This clonotype was seen a few times. This chain connects TRBV7-2 to TRBJ1-1; no definite D call. The CDR3 has 14 residues. Germline V CDR1 and CDR2: SGHTA, FQGNSA. Trimming removed 7 bases from V and 0 bases from J, with 12 bases in between. CDR3 protein: CASIQKVMNTEAFF. For the CDR3, the DNA is TGTGCCAGCATCCAGAAGGTTATGAACACTGAAGCTTTCTTT. Complete variable domain (other parts from reference TRBV7-2 and TRBJ1-1): GAGVSQSPSNKVTEKGKDVELRCDPISGHTALYWYRQSLGQGLEFLIYFQGNSAPDKSGLPSDRFSAERTGGSVSTLTIQRTQQEDSAVYLCASIQKVMNTEAFFGQGTRLTVV.

This clonotype was recorded many times. The rearrangement links TRBV6-5 to TRBJ2-3; 7 bases are shared with TRBD2. The CDR3 is made up of 12 amino acids. Per the germline V gene, CDR1 is MNHEY and CDR2 is SVGAGI. V dropped 5 bases and J dropped 6; count of bases not matched to a gene: 2. CDR3 sequence reads: CASSSGEDTQYF. In DNA form, the CDR3 reads TGTGCCAGCAGTAGCGGGGAGGATACGCAGTATTTT.

The CDR3 sequence: CATSSSTRTEAFF. CDR3 in DNA: TGTGCCACCAGCAGTTCGACGCGCACTGAAGCTTTCTTT. The V call is TRBV15, the J call TRBJ1-1; D is unresolved. Trimming stripped 3 bases from V and 4 bases from J, with 9 bases between. The CDR3 spans 13 residues. Germline V lookup: CDR1 LNHNV, CDR2 YYDKDF (reference sequence).

This clonotype was seen more than once but under ten times. The J gene is TRBJ2-1, the V gene TRBV25-1; 13 bases line up with TRBD2. Trimming took 5 bases from V and 5 from J; bases not matched to a gene: 6. The CDR3 runs 16 residues. Germline V lookup: CDR1 MGHDK, CDR2 SYGVNS. The CDR3 sequence: CASSSAGTSGNNEQFF. In DNA form, the CDR3 reads TGTGCCAGCAGTTCCGCCGGGACTAGCGGGAACAATGAGCAGTTCTTC. Drawing the rest from reference TRBV25-1 and TRBJ2-1, the complete variable domain is EADIYQTPRYLVIGTGKKITLECSQTMGHDKMYWYQQDPGMELHLIHYSYGVNSTEKGDLSSESTVSRIRTEHFPLTLESARPSHTSQYLCASSSAGTSGNNEQFFGPGTRLTVL.

The rearrangement joins TRBV4-3 to TRBJ1-2; D may be TRBD1 (5 bases). Trimming pared 0 bases from V and 8 bases from J, leaving 16 bases between. The germline V gene encodes CDR1 LGHNA and CDR2 YSLEER. This CDR3 is built from 15 residues. CDR3 amino acids: CASSQDGKGHRGYTF. CDR3 nucleotide sequence: TGCGCCAGCAGCCAAGATGGAAAGGGGCATCGGGGCTACACCTTC.

This clonotype was seen a few times. The rearrangement joins TRBV11-3 to TRBJ2-2; D may be TRBD1 (6 bases). CDR3 length: 15 amino acids. CDR1 is SGHNT, CDR2 YENEEA, per germline. V gave up 5 bases and J gave up 0 bases, with 10 bases separating them. The CDR3 DNA sequence: TGTGCCAGCAGCCGAAGGACAGCGAACACCGGGGAGCTGTTTTTT. This sequence encodes CASSRRTANTGELFF.

The rearrangement links TRBV24-1 to TRBJ1-5; no firm D call. Germline loops: CDR1 KGHDR, CDR2 SFDVKD. The V gene lost 9 bases and the J gene lost 0 bases, with 23 bases spanning the gap. The CDR3 loop spans 18 amino acids. The CDR3 reads CATPRDEPACYSNQPQHF. The CDR3 DNA follows: TGTGCCACCCCAAGGGATGAGCCGGCCTGCTATAGCAATCAGCCCCAGCATTTT.

This clonotype was observed a single time. The J gene is TRBJ1-3, the V gene TRBV6-1, with D tentatively TRBD1 (6 bases). Per the germline V gene, CDR1 is MNHNS and CDR2 is SASEGT. The CDR3 contains 17 residues. Trimming removed 4 bases from V and 0 bases from J, with 16 bases in between. The CDR3 bases are TGTGCCAGCAGTGCTCGTTCATCACAGGGCTCTGGAAACACCATATATTTT. Amino acids: CASSARSSQGSGNTIYF.

This clonotype was recorded a few times. The gene calls are TRBV7-9 and TRBJ1-2; D perhaps matches TRBD1 (5 bases). V was cut by 1 base and J by 4 bases, with 10 bases left in between. The CDR3 is 14 residues long. Germline V lookup: CDR1 SEHNR, CDR2 FQNEAQ (reference sequence). The DNA of the CDR3 is TGTGCCAGCAGCTTAGTGAACGGGGGCTATGGCTACACCTTC. The encoded protein is CASSLVNGGYGYTF.

This rearrangement joins TRBV6-5 to TRBJ2-7, with TRBD1 matching 8 bases. J lost 2 bases, V lost 5 bases, and 5 bases had no gene match. This CDR3 spans 14 amino acids. Germline V gene lookup returns CDR1 MNHEY and CDR2 SVGAGI. DNA for the CDR3: TGTGCCAGCAGTACAGGGGGAAAGCCCTACGAGCAGTACTTC. Protein sequence: CASSTGGKPYEQYF.

In this sample, this clonotype turned up a few times. This chain links TRBV6-5 with TRBJ1-1; tentatively, D is TRBD1 (6 bases). Germline V gene sequence: CDR1 MNHEY, CDR2 SVGAGI. The V gene lost 6 bases and the J gene lost 10 bases, with 15 bases spanning the gap. The CDR3 has 12 amino acids. The chain's CDR3 is CASSRNRDGAFF. As DNA, the CDR3 is TGTGCCAGCAGCCGGAACAGGGACGGAGCTTTCTTT.

This clonotype was recorded a few times. The chain carries TRBV9 and TRBJ2-3, with TRBD2 identical over 12 bases. V gave up 2 bases and J gave up 3 bases; unmatched junction bases: 7. This CDR3 is built from 17 residues. Looked up from germline, CDR1 is SGDLS and CDR2 is YYNGEE. The DNA of the CDR3 is TGTGCCAGCAGCGTCGGACTAGCGGGAAGTGTGACAGATACGCAGTATTTT. This codes for CASSVGLAGSVTDTQYF.

This rearrangement joins TRBV6-6 to TRBJ1-4; D gene ambiguous. V lost 2 bases and J 3 bases, leaving 7 bases between the germline ends. There are 14 residues in the CDR3. The germline gives CDR1 MNHNY, CDR2 SVGAGI (reference sequence). The CDR3 sequence is CASSYGQSNEKLFF. DNA of the CDR3: TGTGCCAGCAGTTACGGCCAATCTAATGAAAAACTGTTTTTT.

A few counts support this clonotype. J is TRBJ1-1 and V is TRBV20-1; D gene ambiguous. Between the trimmed V and J ends, which lost 1 base and 2 bases, there was a span of 20 bases. The CDR3 totals 17 residues. Germline V gene data show CDR1 as DFQATT and CDR2 as SNEGSKA (reference sequence). The CDR3 is CSARASGLTLTNTEAFF. CDR3 nucleotide sequence: TGCAGTGCTAGAGCCTCCGGCCTCACTCTTACTAACACTGAAGCTTTCTTT.

The chain has TRBV12-3 or TRBV12-4 and TRBJ2-5; 13 bases line up with TRBD2. This CDR3 is built from 17 residues. Germline trimming cut 6 bases from V and 9 bases from J; bases unmatched to any gene: 16. The CDR3 bases are TGTGCCAGCAGCCGAATCGGACTAGCGGGAGCCGTAGGTTCCCAGTACTTC. The encoded protein is CASSRIGLAGAVGSQYF.

This clonotype was detected a few times. V is TRBV7-9 and J is TRBJ2-2, with D possibly TRBD2 on 6 matching bases. Per the germline V gene, CDR1 is SEHNR and CDR2 is FQNEAQ (reference sequence). The CDR3 is 16 residues long. V lost 5 bases and J lost 5, with 18 bases in between. CDR3 sequence (DNA): TGTGCCAGCAGCAGACCCGGAGGGGCCTCGACCGGGGAGCTGTTTTTT. Encoded protein: CASSRPGGASTGELFF.

The V and J genes are TRBV9 and TRBJ1-2, with D unresolved. This CDR3 has 15 amino acids. Trimming took off 0 bases at V and 3 bases at J, with 12 bases between the two ends. The germline V gene encodes CDR1 SGDLS and CDR2 YYNGEE. The CDR3 nucleotides read TGTGCCAGCAGCGTAGACTCGGACGGTTACTATGGCTACACCTTC. Translated, it gives CASSVDSDGYYGYTF. Supplemented by reference TRBV9 and TRBJ1-2, the full variable domain reads DSGVTQTPKHLITATGQRVTLRCSPRSGDLSVYWYQQSLDQGLQFLIQYYNGEERAKGNILERFSAQQFPDLHSELNLSSLELGDSALYFCASSVDSDGYYGYTFGSGTRLTVV.

V usage is TRBV4-2 and J usage is TRBJ2-7, with D perhaps matching TRBD1 or TRBD2 (5 bases each). The CDR3 totals 16 residues. V lost 0 bases to trimming and J lost 7 bases, with 19 bases between them. CDR1 is LGHNA, CDR2 YNFKEQ, per germline. The CDR3 coding sequence is TGTGCCAGCAGCCAAGATTGGTCAAGGGGAGAATGGGAGCAGTACTTC. Amino acids: CASSQDWSRGEWEQYF.